This T cell receptor beta chain was recorded in a study of cytomegalovirus exposure and HLA in healthy donors. Study information: When 300 to 500 donors were genotyped, roughly 80% of them were found to fall in the Caucasian-associated ancestry cluster. Study conclusions and caveats: Excluded were some V segments that proved indistinguishable, including TRBV6-2 and TRBV6-3. Another analysis was done later, and it associated approximately 15,000 TCR beta sequences with HLA alleles at 0.05 false discovery rate.

Comment on this clone: The antigen is not known.

Germline V lookup: CDR1 MNHEY, CDR2 SVGAGI. Trimming cost V 5 bases and J 7 bases, with 12 bases left between them. The length of the CDR3 is 13 residues. With 60 Vbeta and 13 Jbeta primers, the PCR was carried out. Profiled with immunoSEQ multiplex PCR; TCRdb holds only in-frame clones, not every one. The sample consists of some 110,000 clones, about 73% of them appearing once. The specimen was PBMCs. The gene calls are TRBV6-5 and TRBJ2-1, with D perhaps TRBD1 (6 bases). The TCR sequence derives from a woman aged 45-65 years in good health and CMV-seropositive. The CDR3 DNA follows: TGTGCCAGCAGTGCCCCTACAGGGAATGAGCAGTTCTTC. It is translated as CASSAPTGNEQFF.